The 9 T cell receptor beta chains below all came from one sample that was sequenced in a study of patients and donors after allogeneic stem cell transplantation. TCRdb re-derived calls from the RT-PCR reads in MiXCR, one entry per CDR3 protein. The repertoire holds 900,000 to 1,000,000 distinct CDR3 sequences, with about a sixth as singletons. The specimen sequenced was blood, either unsorted or a sorted T cell fraction (not recorded which). The receptors here all came from a human donor who was either an allogeneic HSCT recipient or a stem cell or donor lymphocyte infusion donor (not recorded which). It is not recorded whose cells these are; they may come from a transplant donor.

This sequence joins TRBV4-1 and TRBJ1-5; D is uncertain. The V gene's germline CDR1 is MGHRA and CDR2 YSYEKL. Trimming stripped 4 bases from V and 7 bases from J, with 14 bases between. There are 14 residues in the CDR3. The CDR3 bases are TGCGCCAGCAGCCCCAAAAGGGCCGGACAGCCCCAGCATTTT. Residues: CASSPKRAGQPQHF.

This clonotype showed up many times. V is TRBV5-1 and J is TRBJ2-7; D is perhaps TRBD1 (6 bases). The V gene lost 3 bases and the J gene lost 5 bases, with 18 bases spanning the gap. Germline CDR1 reads SGHRS; CDR2 reads YFSETQ. The CDR3 totals 15 residues. The CDR3 here is CASSWGTSAVHEQYF. In DNA, the CDR3 is TGCGCCAGCAGCTGGGGGACATCGGCGGTTCACGAGCAGTACTTC. Filled out from reference TRBV5-1 and TRBJ2-7, the complete variable domain reads KAGVTQTPRYLIKTRGQQVTLSCSPISGHRSVSWYQQTPGQGLQFLFEYFSETQRNKGNFPGRFSGRQFSNSRSEMNVSTLELGDSALYLCASSWGTSAVHEQYFGPGTRLTVT.

This clonotype was seen more than once but under ten times. This chain joins TRBV7-9 and TRBJ2-7; D perhaps matches TRBD2 (5 bases). Germline-derived CDR1 and CDR2 are SEHNR and FQNEAQ (reference sequence). Deletions cut 1 base from V and 6 bases from J, with 13 bases between. The length of the CDR3 is 14 residues. As DNA, the CDR3 is TGTGCCAGCAGCTTAGTGGTGGGAGTTCCCGAGCAGTACTTC. Its translation: CASSLVVGVPEQYF.

The chain uses TRBV27 and TRBJ2-7; 12 bases are a match to TRBD1. CDR1 is MNHEY, CDR2 SMNVEV, per germline (reference sequence). The CDR3 has 15 amino acids. The trim removed 3 bases at V and 7 bases at J, leaving 7 bases unmatched. The CDR3 DNA sequence: TGTGCCAGCAGTTTCCGGGACAGGGGGCGCGGGGAGCAGTACTTC. Protein product: CASSFRDRGRGEQYF.

V is TRBV7-8 and J is TRBJ2-5; tentatively, D is TRBD1 (5 bases). Germline V gene lookup returns CDR1 SGHVS and CDR2 FQNEAQ. This CDR3 has 14 amino acids. The V end was cut by 0 bases, the J end by 5 bases, with 10 bases between. CDR3 DNA sequence: TGTGCCAGCAGCTTAGCTCCTAAGGGGGAGACCCAGTACTTC. Protein product: CASSLAPKGETQYF. Supplemented by reference TRBV7-8 and TRBJ2-5, the full variable domain reads GAGVSQSPRYKVAKRGQDVALRCDPISGHVSLFWYQQALGQGPEFLTYFQNEAQLDKSGLPSDRFFAERPEGSVSTLKIQRTQQEDSAVYLCASSLAPKGETQYFGPGTRLLVL.

A few counts support this clonotype. CDR3 bases: TGTGCCAGCAGTACGAGCTTCAGCGGTGACAATCAGCCCCAGCATTTT. Translation: CASSTSFSGDNQPQHF. The chain combines TRBV5-6 with TRBJ1-5; no definite D call. The CDR3 contains 16 residues. Between the trimmed V and J ends, which lost 5 bases and 3 bases, there was a span of 18 bases. Germline V lookup: CDR1 SGHDT, CDR2 YYEEEE. Full variable domain (outside the CDR3, taken from reference TRBV5-6 and TRBJ1-5): DAGVTQSPTHLIKTRGQQVTLRCSPKSGHDTVSWYQQALGQGPQFIFQYYEEEERQRGNFPDRFSGHQFPNYSSELNVNALLLGDSALYLCASSTSFSGDNQPQHFGDGTRLSIL.

This clonotype was seen a handful of times. The chain couples TRBV4-2 to TRBJ2-1, with a tentative D call TRBD1 (5 bases). Trimming removed 3 bases at V and 14 bases at J, with 17 bases between. Germline values: CDR1 LGHNA, CDR2 YNFKEQ. The CDR3 covers 13 residues. In nucleotides, the CDR3 is TGTGCCAGCAGCCAGATCCCCACAGGTATGAAGTTCTTC. Translated, it gives CASSQIPTGMKFF.

This chain uses TRBV20-1 with TRBJ1-6; 7 nucleotides agree with TRBD1. With 6 bases clipped from V and 9 bases from J, the junction kept 11 bases outside the gene matches. Per germline, CDR1 DFQATT and CDR2 SNEGSKA (reference sequence). The CDR3 is made up of 14 amino acids. The CDR3 reads CSAPPGQLTSPLHF. CDR3 in DNA: TGCAGTGCCCCACCGGGACAGTTAACTTCACCCCTCCACTTT.

The chain combines TRBV12-3 or TRBV12-4 with TRBJ2-7; 10 bases are a match to TRBD1. This CDR3 comprises 14 residues. With V trimmed by 6 bases and J by 4 bases, 6 bases remained unmatched. CDR3 bases: TGTGCCAGCAGGCAGACAGGGGGCATGTACGAGCAGTACTTC. This codes for CASRQTGGMYEQYF.